One sample yielded the 9 T cell receptor beta chains listed below, sequenced in a study of blood T cell repertoires in COVID-19. Assay: immunoSEQ multiplex PCR; the TCRdb copy retains only in-frame clones and omits some. The sample includes about 480,000 clones, about 88% of them seen just once. Sequenced material: peripheral blood. The receptor set was obtained from a woman aged 50 to 65 with COVID-19, enrolled during active disease.

The V call is TRBV28, the J call TRBJ2-1, with a tentative D call TRBD1 (8 bases). The CDR3 is 13 amino acids. The V gene's germline CDR1 is MDHEN and CDR2 SYDVKM. Trimming took off 6 bases at V and 7 bases at J, with 13 bases between the two ends. The CDR3 reads CASSIQGGNEQFF. The CDR3 DNA reads as TGTGCCAGCAGCATACAGGGGGGGAATGAGCAGTTCTTC.

The chain has TRBV21-1 and TRBJ2-2; no check of the table's D call, TRBD2, against the DNA was made. TRBV21-1 is a pseudogene locus. This CDR3 comprises 16 residues. DNA of the CDR3: TGTGCCAGCAGCAACTTGGGGGGTTTTTACACCGGGGAGCTGTTTTTT. It is translated as CASSNLGGFYTGELFF.

The genes are TRBV5-1 and TRBJ2-1, with D maybe TRBD2 (5 bases). V lost 4 bases to trimming and J lost 2 bases, with 13 bases between them. The CDR3 extends over 15 amino acids. The germline V gene has CDR1 SGHRS and CDR2 YFSETQ. The CDR3: CASSTPTGTYNEQFF. Here the CDR3 DNA reads TGCGCCAGCAGCACCCCTACGGGAACCTACAATGAGCAGTTCTTC.

The gene calls are TRBV5-6 and TRBJ2-1; TRBD1 agrees at 8 bases. From germline, CDR1 is SGHDT and CDR2 YYEEEE. The CDR3 consists of 15 residues. J was trimmed by 7 bases and V by 3 bases; bases with no gene match: 9. In nucleotides, the CDR3 is TGTGCCAGCAGCTGGATGATGGACAGGGCGAATGAGCAGTTCTTC. It encodes CASSWMMDRANEQFF.

The chain employs TRBV19 and TRBJ1-2; 9 nucleotides match TRBD1. CDR1 LNHDA and CDR2 SQIVND come from the germline V gene (reference sequence). V was clipped by 4 bases and J by 6 bases; unmatched bases: 3. This CDR3 is built from 13 residues. The DNA of the CDR3 is TGTGCCAGTAGTAAAAGGGACAGGGATGGCTACACCTTC. The encoded protein is CASSKRDRDGYTF.

This clone was detected only a few times. This rearrangement joins TRBV19 to TRBJ1-2; D is perhaps TRBD1 (5 bases). Trimming cost V 5 bases and J 6 bases, with 16 bases left between them. This CDR3 is 14 amino acids long. Per germline, CDR1 LNHDA and CDR2 SQIVND (reference sequence). CDR3 nucleotide sequence: TGTGCCAGTAGTGTCAGGGCTAGTGGTGATGGCTACACCTTC. Translation: CASSVRASGDGYTF.

The chain combines TRBV2 with TRBJ1-3, with 8 bases matching TRBD1. The CDR3 has 13 residues. Trimming cost V 7 bases and J 2 bases; bases outside gene matches: 1. The germline CDR1 and CDR2 sequences are SNHLY and FYNNEI. Here the CDR3 DNA reads TGTGCCAGCACGGACAGGGCTGGAAACACCATATATTTT. Translation: CASTDRAGNTIYF.

The chain recombines TRBV7-2 with TRBJ2-1, with 7 bases identical to TRBD2. With V trimmed by 3 bases and J by 3 bases, 5 bases remained unmatched. CDR1 is SGHTA and CDR2 is FQGNSA in the germline V gene. The CDR3 covers 15 residues. CDR3 sequence reads: CASSLSGADYNEQFF. The CDR3 coding sequence is TGTGCCAGCAGCTTGAGCGGGGCGGACTACAATGAGCAGTTCTTC.

This clone has only one observation. This same CDR3 is encoded by further DNA sequences in the sample. V and J are TRBV3-1 (or the pseudogene TRBV3-2) and TRBJ1-6; D is ambiguous. The CDR3 totals 14 residues. Trimming took off 1 base at V and 7 bases at J, with 8 bases between the two ends. Germline-derived CDR1 and CDR2 are LGHDT and YNNKEL (reference sequence). The CDR3 DNA sequence: TGTGCCAGCAGCCAAGGGCGGTCAAATTCACCCCTCCACTTT. This encodes CASSQGRSNSPLHF.